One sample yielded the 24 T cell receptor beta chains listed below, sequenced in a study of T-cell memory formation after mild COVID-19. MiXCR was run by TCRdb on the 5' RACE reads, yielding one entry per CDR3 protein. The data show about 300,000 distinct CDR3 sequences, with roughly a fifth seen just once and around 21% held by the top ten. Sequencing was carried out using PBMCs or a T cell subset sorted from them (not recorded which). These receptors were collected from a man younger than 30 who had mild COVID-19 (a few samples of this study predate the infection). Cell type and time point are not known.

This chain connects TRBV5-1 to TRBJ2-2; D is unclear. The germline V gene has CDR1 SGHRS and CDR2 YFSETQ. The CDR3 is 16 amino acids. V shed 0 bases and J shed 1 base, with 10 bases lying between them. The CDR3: CASSLDGTLNTGELFF. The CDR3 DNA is TGCGCCAGCAGCTTGGATGGCACCCTGAACACCGGGGAGCTGTTTTTT.

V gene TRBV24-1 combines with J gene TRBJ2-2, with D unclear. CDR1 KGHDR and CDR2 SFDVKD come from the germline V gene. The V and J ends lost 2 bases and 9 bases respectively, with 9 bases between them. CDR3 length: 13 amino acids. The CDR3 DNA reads TGTGCCACCAGTGATTCTGAAAGGCGGGAGCTGTTTTTT. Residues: CATSDSERRELFF.

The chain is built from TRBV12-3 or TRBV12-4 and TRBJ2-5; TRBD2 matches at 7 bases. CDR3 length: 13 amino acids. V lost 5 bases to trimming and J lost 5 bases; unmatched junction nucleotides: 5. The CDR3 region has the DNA TGTGCCAGCAGTCGGGGGGATAGGGAGACCCAGTACTTC. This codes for CASSRGDRETQYF.

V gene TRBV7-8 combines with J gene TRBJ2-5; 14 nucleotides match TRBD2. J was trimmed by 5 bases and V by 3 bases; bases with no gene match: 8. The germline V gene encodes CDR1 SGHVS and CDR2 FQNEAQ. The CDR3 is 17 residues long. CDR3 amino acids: CASSLGSGLAGVETQYF. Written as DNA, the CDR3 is TGTGCCAGCAGCTTGGGCTCGGGACTAGCGGGGGTGGAGACCCAGTACTTC. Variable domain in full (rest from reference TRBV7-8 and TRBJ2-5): GAGVSQSPRYKVAKRGQDVALRCDPISGHVSLFWYQQALGQGPEFLTYFQNEAQLDKSGLPSDRFFAERPEGSVSTLKIQRTQQEDSAVYLCASSLGSGLAGVETQYFGPGTRLLVL.

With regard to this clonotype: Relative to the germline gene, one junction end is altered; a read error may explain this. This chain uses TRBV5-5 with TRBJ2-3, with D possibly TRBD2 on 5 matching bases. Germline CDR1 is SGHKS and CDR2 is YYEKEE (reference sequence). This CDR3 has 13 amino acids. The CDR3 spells CASSAGLTETQYF. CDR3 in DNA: TGTGCCAGCAGCGCGGGCCTCACAGAGACGCAGTATTTT.

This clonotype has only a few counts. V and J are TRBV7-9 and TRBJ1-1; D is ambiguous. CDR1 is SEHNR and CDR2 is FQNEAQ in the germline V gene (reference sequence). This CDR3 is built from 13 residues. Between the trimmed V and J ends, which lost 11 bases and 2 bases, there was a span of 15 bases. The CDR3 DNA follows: TGTGCCGGAATTGGACGAGCTAACACTGAAGCTTTCTTT. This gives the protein CAGIGRANTEAFF.

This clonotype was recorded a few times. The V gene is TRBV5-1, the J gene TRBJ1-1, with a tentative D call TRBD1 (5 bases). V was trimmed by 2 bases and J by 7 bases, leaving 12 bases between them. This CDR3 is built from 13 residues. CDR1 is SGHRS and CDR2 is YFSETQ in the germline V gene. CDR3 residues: CASSFGSGYEAFF. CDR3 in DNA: TGCGCCAGCAGCTTCGGCTCAGGGTATGAAGCTTTCTTT.

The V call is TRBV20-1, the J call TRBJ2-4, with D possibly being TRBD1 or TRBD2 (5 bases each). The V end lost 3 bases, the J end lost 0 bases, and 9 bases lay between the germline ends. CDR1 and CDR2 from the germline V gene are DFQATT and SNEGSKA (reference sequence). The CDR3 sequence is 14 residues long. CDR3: CSASEGLAKNIQYF. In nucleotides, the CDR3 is TGCAGTGCTAGTGAGGGGCTAGCCAAAAACATTCAGTACTTC.

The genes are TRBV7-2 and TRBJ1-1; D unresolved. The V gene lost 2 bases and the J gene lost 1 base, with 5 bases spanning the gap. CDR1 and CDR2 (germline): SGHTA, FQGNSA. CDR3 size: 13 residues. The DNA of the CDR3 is TGTGCCAGCAGCTTACCCACGAACACTGAAGCTTTCTTT. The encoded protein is CASSLPTNTEAFF.

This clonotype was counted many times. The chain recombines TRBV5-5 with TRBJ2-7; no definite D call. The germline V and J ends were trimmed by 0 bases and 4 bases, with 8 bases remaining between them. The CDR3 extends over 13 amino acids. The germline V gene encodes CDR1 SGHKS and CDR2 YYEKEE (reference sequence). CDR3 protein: CASSLGVGYEQYV. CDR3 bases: TGTGCCAGCAGCTTGGGAGTCGGTTACGAGCAGTACGTC.

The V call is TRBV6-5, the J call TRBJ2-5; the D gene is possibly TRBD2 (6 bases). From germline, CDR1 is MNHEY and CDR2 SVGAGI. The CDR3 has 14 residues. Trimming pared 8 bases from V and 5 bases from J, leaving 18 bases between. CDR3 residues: CASGPAGTDETQYF. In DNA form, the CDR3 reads TGTGCCAGCGGCCCCGCCGGGACTGATGAGACCCAGTACTTC.

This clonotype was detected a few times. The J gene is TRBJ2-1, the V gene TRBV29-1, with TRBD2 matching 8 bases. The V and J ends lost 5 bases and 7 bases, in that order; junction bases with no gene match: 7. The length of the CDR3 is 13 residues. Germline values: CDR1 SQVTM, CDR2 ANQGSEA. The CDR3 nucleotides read TGCAGCGTTCGGATGAGCGGGGGTAATGAGCAGTTCTTC. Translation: CSVRMSGGNEQFF.

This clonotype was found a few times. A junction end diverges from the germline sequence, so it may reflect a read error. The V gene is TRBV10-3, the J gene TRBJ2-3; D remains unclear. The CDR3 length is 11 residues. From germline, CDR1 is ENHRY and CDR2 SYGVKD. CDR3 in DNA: TGTGCCATCAGTTTCCTTGATAGGCAGTATTTT. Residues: CAISFLDRQYF.

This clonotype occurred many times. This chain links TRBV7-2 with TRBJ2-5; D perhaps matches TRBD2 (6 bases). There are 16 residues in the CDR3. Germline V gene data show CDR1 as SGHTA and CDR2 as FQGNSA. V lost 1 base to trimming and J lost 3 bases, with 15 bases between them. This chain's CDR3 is CASSLGGVAGEETQYF. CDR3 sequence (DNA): TGTGCCAGCAGCTTAGGGGGGGTAGCCGGAGAAGAGACCCAGTACTTC. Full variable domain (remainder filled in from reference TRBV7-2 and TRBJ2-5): GAGVSQSPSNKVTEKGKDVELRCDPISGHTALYWYRQSLGQGLEFLIYFQGNSAPDKSGLPSDRFSAERTGGSVSTLTIQRTQQEDSAVYLCASSLGGVAGEETQYFGPGTRLLVL.

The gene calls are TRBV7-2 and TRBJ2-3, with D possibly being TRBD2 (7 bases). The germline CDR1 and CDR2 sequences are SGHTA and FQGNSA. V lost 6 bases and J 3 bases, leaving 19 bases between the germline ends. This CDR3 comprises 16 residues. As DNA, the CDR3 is TGTGCCAGCAGTTATCGGGCGCGGGGGCCAACAGATACGCAGTATTTT. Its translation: CASSYRARGPTDTQYF.

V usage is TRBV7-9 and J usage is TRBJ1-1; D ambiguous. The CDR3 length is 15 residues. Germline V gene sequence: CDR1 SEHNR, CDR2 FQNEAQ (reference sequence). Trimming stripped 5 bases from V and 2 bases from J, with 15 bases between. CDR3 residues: CASSRMEIPNTEAFF. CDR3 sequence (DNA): TGTGCCAGCAGCCGGATGGAGATTCCAAACACTGAAGCTTTCTTT.

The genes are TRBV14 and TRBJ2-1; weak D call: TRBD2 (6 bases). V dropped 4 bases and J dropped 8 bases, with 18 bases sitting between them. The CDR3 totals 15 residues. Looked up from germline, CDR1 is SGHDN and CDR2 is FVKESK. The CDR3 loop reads CASSRGRGRGHEQFF. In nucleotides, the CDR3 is TGTGCCAGCAGCCGAGGACGAGGGCGGGGCCATGAGCAGTTCTTC.

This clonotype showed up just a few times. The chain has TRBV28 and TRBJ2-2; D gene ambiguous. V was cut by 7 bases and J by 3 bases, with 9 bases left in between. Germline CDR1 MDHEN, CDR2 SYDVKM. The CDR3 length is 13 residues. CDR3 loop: CASIQAHTGELFF. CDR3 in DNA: TGTGCCAGCATCCAGGCTCACACCGGGGAGCTGTTTTTT. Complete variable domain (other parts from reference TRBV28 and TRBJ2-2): DVKVTQSSRYLVKRTGEKVFLECVQDMDHENMFWYRQDPGLGLRLIYFSYDVKMKEKGDIPEGYSVSREKKERFSLILESASTNQTSMYLCASIQAHTGELFFGEGSRLTVL.

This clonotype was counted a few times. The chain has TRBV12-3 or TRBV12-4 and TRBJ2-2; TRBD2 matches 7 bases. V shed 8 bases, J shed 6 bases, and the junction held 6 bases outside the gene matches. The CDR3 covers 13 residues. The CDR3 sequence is CASCTSDPGELFF. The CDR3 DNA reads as TGTGCCAGCTGCACTAGCGATCCCGGGGAGCTGTTTTTT.

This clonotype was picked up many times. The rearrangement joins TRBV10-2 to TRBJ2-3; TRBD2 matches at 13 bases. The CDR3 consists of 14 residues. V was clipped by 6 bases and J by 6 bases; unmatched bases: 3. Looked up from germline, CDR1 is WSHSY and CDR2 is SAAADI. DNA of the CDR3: TGCGCCAGCAGACTAGCGGGGGGGGCGGATACGCAGTATTTT. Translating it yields CASRLAGGADTQYF.

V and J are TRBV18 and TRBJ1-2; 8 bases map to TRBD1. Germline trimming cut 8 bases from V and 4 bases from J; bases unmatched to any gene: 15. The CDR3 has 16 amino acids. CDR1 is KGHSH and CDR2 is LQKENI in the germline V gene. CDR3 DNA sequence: TGTGCCAGCGCCCCGGAACAGGGGGGTCTTGGCTATGGCTACACCTTC. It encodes CASAPEQGGLGYGYTF.

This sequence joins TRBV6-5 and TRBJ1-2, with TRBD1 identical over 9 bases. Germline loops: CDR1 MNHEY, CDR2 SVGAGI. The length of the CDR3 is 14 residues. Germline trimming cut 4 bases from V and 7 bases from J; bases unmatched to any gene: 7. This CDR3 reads CASSFTGGVGGYTF. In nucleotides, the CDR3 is TGTGCCAGCAGTTTTACAGGGGGCGTCGGTGGCTACACCTTC.

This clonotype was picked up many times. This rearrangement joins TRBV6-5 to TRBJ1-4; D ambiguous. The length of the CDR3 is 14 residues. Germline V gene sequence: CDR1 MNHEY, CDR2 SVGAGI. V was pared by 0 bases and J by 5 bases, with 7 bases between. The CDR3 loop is CASSYSYRNEKLFF. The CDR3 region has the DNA TGTGCCAGCAGTTACTCGTATAGGAATGAAAAACTGTTTTTT.

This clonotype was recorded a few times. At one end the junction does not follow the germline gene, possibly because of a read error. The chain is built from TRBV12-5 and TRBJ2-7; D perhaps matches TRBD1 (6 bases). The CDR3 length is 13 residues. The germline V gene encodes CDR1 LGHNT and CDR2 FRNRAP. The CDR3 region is CASGLGHLYEQYF. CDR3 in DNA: TGTGCTAGTGGCTTGGGACATCTCTACGAGCAGTACTTC.